The T cell receptor beta chain described here comes from a study of identical twins' blood T cells. Study-level background: Roughly 6 alpha and six beta libraries together yielded some 50 million reads. Broader study findings: Twin similarity might stem from environmental factors, not only genetics. Each donor's most abundant TCRbeta clonotypes shared more CDR3 sequences with her twin than unrelated donors.

In germline, CDR1 is MGHDK, CDR2 SYGVNS. This CDR3 is built from 12 residues. The V end lost 2 bases, the J end lost 8 bases, and 9 bases lay between the germline ends. TCRdb called the 5' RACE reads again in MiXCR, with one record for every CDR3 protein. The sample has hundreds of thousands of distinct CDR3 sequences, approximately 30% seen once; the top ten hold 5.5% to 7%. This clonotype has more than one count but fewer than ten. Its target is unknown. The chain combines TRBV25-1 with TRBJ1-2, with D maybe TRBD1 (6 bases). The sample was PBMCs. The clonotype was recovered from a woman aged 18-55 years in good health. CDR3 region: CASSEQGLGYTF. As DNA, the CDR3 is TGTGCCAGCAGTGAACAGGGGTTGGGCTACACCTTC.